This T cell receptor beta chain was profiled in a study of tumor-infiltrating lymphocytes in primary liver carcinoma. Background on the study: Sequenced samples came back with roughly 3.5 to 7.13 million productive TCRbeta reads, and the counts looked alike across tissue types.

Remarks on this clonotype: Its specificity is not known. The junction departs from germline at one end; a sequencing error may be responsible.

Findings and caveats of the study: The study found tumor-adjacent and tumor-blood pairs overlapped less than tumor region pairs. When set against blood, tumors had a significantly higher top-250-clone fraction (p = 0.039).

With about 470 ng total RNA as template and a constant-region primer, TCR beta cDNA was made. TCR beta libraries came from three nested multiplex PCR rounds using slightly modified ARM-PCR. TRBV1-TRBV30 forward primers and a C-beta reverse primer were used in the first two PCR rounds, which each ran for approximately 11 cycles. Each CDR3 protein is one row after TCRdb ran MiXCR on the multiplex PCR reads. The table includes over 75,000 distinct CDR3 sequences, about 73% detected once. Co-extraction of both nucleic acids (RNA and DNA) used about 18-31 mg of unsorted bulk tissue. The CDR3 has 15 amino acids. Germline values: CDR1 ENHRY, CDR2 SYGVKD.

The receptor was isolated from a middle-aged man with primary liver carcinoma and hepatitis B virus infection. This sequence joins TRBV10-3 and TRBJ2-7; 7 bases are a match to TRBD2. Sequenced sample: tumor-adjacent normal liver tissue. The CDR3 DNA follows: TGTACCATCAGGGAAGGGACTAACGGAACCTACGAGCAGTACTTC. Protein product: CTIREGTNGTYEQYF.